This is a list of T cell receptor beta chains from one sample in a study of cytomegalovirus exposure and HLA in healthy donors. Sequencing used immunoSEQ multiplex PCR; TCRdb keeps in-frame clones, though not all of them. The sample includes approximately 130,000 clones, more than 80% of them seen just once. The sample comprised PBMCs. The source of these receptors is a woman in her thirties in good health and CMV-seropositive. Each CDR3 is given with its conserved first and last residue. D genes are given only for firm matches. Clone size is given for some rows only: seen once, a few or many times, or a class if the clone is expanded.

CDR3 protein: CAWSPGGSNQPQHF
CDR3 DNA: TGTGCCTGGAGCCCAGGGGGGTCGAATCAGCCCCAGCATTTT
V gene: TRBV30
J gene: TRBJ1-5
clone size: NA
D gene: TRBD1

CDR3 protein: CASSLLDRGSNQPQHF
CDR3 DNA: TGTGCCAGCAGCCTCCTAGACAGGGGAAGCAATCAGCCCCAGCATTTT
V gene: TRBV5-6
J gene: TRBJ1-5
clone size: once
D gene: TRBD1

CDR3 protein: CASSFPSSYEQYF
CDR3 DNA: TGTGCCAGCAGTTTTCCCTCCTCCTACGAGCAGTACTTC
V gene: TRBV28
J gene: TRBJ2-7
clone size: NA
D gene: NA

CDR3 protein: CAWSAEGKRGGRNIQYF
CDR3 DNA: TGTGCCTGGAGTGCGGAAGGGAAGCGGGGGGGCAGAAACATTCAGTACTTC
V gene: TRBV30
J gene: TRBJ2-4
clone size: once
D gene: TRBD2

CDR3 protein: CASASTGAYNEKLFF
CDR3 DNA: TGTGCCAGCGCCTCGACAGGGGCCTATAATGAAAAACTGTTTTTT
V gene: TRBV27
J gene: TRBJ1-4
clone size: few
D gene: TRBD1

CDR3 protein: CAIGTSGRANTGELFF
CDR3 DNA: TGTGCCATTGGGACTAGCGGGAGGGCGAACACCGGGGAGCTGTTTTTT
V gene: TRBV10-3
J gene: TRBJ2-2
clone size: NA
D gene: TRBD2

CDR3 protein: CSGGDSAEKLFF
CDR3 DNA: TGCAGCGGGGGGGACAGTGCCGAAAAACTGTTTTTT
V gene: TRBV29-1
J gene: TRBJ1-4
clone size: NA
D gene: TRBD1

CDR3 protein: CASSFSGGPSYEQYF
CDR3 DNA: TGTGCCAGCAGTTTCTCGGGAGGCCCATCCTACGAGCAGTACTTC
V gene: TRBV28
J gene: TRBJ2-7
clone size: once
D gene: TRBD2

CDR3 protein: CAIRSSGGQETQYF
CDR3 DNA: TGTGCCATCAGGTCAAGCGGGGGGCAAGAGACCCAGTACTTC
V gene: TRBV10-3
J gene: TRBJ2-5
clone size: NA
D gene: TRBD2

CDR3 protein: CSVVRGPYEQYF
CDR3 DNA: TGCAGCGTTGTTCGAGGGCCCTACGAGCAGTACTTC
V gene: TRBV29-1
J gene: TRBJ2-7
clone size: NA
D gene: NA

CDR3 protein: CASTSRQSIGNTIYF
CDR3 DNA: TGTGCCAGCACCAGCCGACAGTCTATTGGAAACACCATATATTTT
V gene: TRBV28
J gene: TRBJ1-3
clone size: NA
D gene: NA

CDR3 protein: CASSLVSSGNTIYF
CDR3 DNA: TGCGCCAGCAGCTTGGTTAGCTCTGGAAACACCATATATTTT
V gene: TRBV5-1
J gene: TRBJ1-3
clone size: NA
D gene: NA

CDR3 protein: CAWSGQANQPQHF
CDR3 DNA: TGTGCCTGGAGTGGTCAGGCGAATCAGCCCCAGCATTTT
V gene: TRBV30
J gene: TRBJ1-5
clone size: NA
D gene: NA

CDR3 protein: CSSSPGQGTYEQYF
CDR3 DNA: TGTTCCAGCAGCCCGGGACAGGGGACCTACGAGCAGTACTTC
V gene: TRBV7-9
J gene: TRBJ2-7
clone size: NA
D gene: TRBD1

CDR3 protein: CASSSYGTYSYNEQFF
CDR3 DNA: TGCGCCAGCAGTTCCTACGGGACATACTCCTACAATGAGCAGTTCTTC
V gene: TRBV5-1
J gene: TRBJ2-1
clone size: NA
D gene: NA

CDR3 protein: CASGGRSSSYEQYF
CDR3 DNA: TGTGCCAGCGGGGGCAGGTCTAGCTCCTACGAGCAGTACTTC
V gene: TRBV2
J gene: TRBJ2-7
clone size: NA
D gene: NA

CDR3 protein: CASSLGQMPYNEQFF
CDR3 DNA: TGCGCCAGCAGCTTGGGACAGATGCCCTACAATGAGCAGTTCTTC
V gene: TRBV5-1
J gene: TRBJ2-1
clone size: NA
D gene: NA

CDR3 protein: CSSSLLGYQETQYF
CDR3 DNA: TGTTCCAGCAGCTTACTAGGATACCAAGAGACCCAGTACTTC
V gene: TRBV7-9
J gene: TRBJ2-5
clone size: NA
D gene: NA

CDR3 protein: CASTHREGPKVSPLHF
CDR3 DNA: TGTGCCAGCACTCACCGGGAGGGGCCTAAGGTTTCACCCCTCCACTTT
V gene: TRBV7-9
J gene: TRBJ1-6
clone size: NA
D gene: NA

CDR3 protein: CASTDRGQGNTEAFF
CDR3 DNA: TGTGCCAGTACTGACAGGGGGCAGGGGAACACTGAAGCTTTCTTT
V gene: TRBV19
J gene: TRBJ1-1
clone size: NA
D gene: TRBD1

CDR3 protein: CASSGVLGETQYF
CDR3 DNA: TGCGCCAGCAGTGGGGTACTAGGGGAGACCCAGTACTTC
V gene: TRBV10-1
J gene: TRBJ2-5
clone size: NA
D gene: NA

CDR3 protein: CASSLGTGIGELFF
CDR3 DNA: TGTGCCAGCAGCTTAGGCACAGGGATAGGGGAGCTGTTTTTT
V gene: TRBV7-2
J gene: TRBJ2-2
clone size: NA
D gene: NA

CDR3 protein: CASSLVGGRAQHF
CDR3 DNA: TGTGCCAGCAGCTTAGTGGGGGGGCGAGCCCAGCATTTT
V gene: TRBV7-2
J gene: TRBJ1-5
clone size: NA
D gene: NA

CDR3 protein: CAWSLIPWTGQNTGELFF
CDR3 DNA: TGTGCCTGGAGTCTCATCCCCTGGACAGGACAGAACACCGGGGAGCTGTTTTTT
V gene: TRBV30
J gene: TRBJ2-2
clone size: NA
D gene: TRBD1

CDR3 protein: CASSPPLAAARDKNIQYF
CDR3 DNA: TGTGCCAGCTCACCACCGTTAGCTGCCGCCAGGGACAAAAACATTCAGTACTTC
V gene: TRBV18
J gene: TRBJ2-4
clone size: NA
D gene: NA

CDR3 protein: CASSYGQGLSGANVLTF
CDR3 DNA: TGTGCCAGCAGCTACGGACAGGGCCTCTCTGGGGCCAACGTCCTGACTTTC
V gene: TRBV7-3
J gene: TRBJ2-6
clone size: NA
D gene: TRBD1

CDR3 protein: CSSSLVFPGTEAFF
CDR3 DNA: TGTTCCAGCAGCTTAGTCTTCCCAGGCACTGAAGCTTTCTTT
V gene: TRBV7-9
J gene: TRBJ1-1
clone size: NA
D gene: NA

CDR3 protein: CASSFGTGTETQYF
CDR3 DNA: TGCGCCAGCAGCTTCGGGACAGGGACGGAGACCCAGTACTTC
V gene: TRBV5-1
J gene: TRBJ2-5
clone size: NA
D gene: TRBD1

CDR3 protein: CASSVASNTGELFF
CDR3 DNA: TGTGCCAGCAGCGTAGCTAGTAACACCGGGGAGCTGTTTTTT
V gene: TRBV9
J gene: TRBJ2-2
clone size: NA
D gene: NA

CDR3 protein: CASGPSLEGDGYTF
CDR3 DNA: TGCGCCAGCGGCCCGTCGCTAGAGGGGGATGGCTACACCTTC
V gene: TRBV23-1
J gene: TRBJ1-2
clone size: NA
D gene: NA

CDR3 protein: CASSYSGQGEETQYF
CDR3 DNA: TGTGCCAGCAGTTACTCCGGACAGGGAGAAGAGACCCAGTACTTC
V gene: TRBV6-5
J gene: TRBJ2-5
clone size: NA
D gene: TRBD1

CDR3 protein: CASSPDSGSYEQYF
CDR3 DNA: TGCGCCAGCAGCCCGGACAGCGGTTCCTACGAGCAGTACTTC
V gene: TRBV5-1
J gene: TRBJ2-7
clone size: few
D gene: NA

CDR3 protein: CASTRTSGGAGRDTQYF
CDR3 DNA: TGTGCCAGCACCCGGACTAGCGGGGGGGCCGGGAGAGATACGCAGTATTTT
V gene: TRBV4-2
J gene: TRBJ2-3
clone size: few
D gene: TRBD2

CDR3 protein: CASSLGGEQPQHF
CDR3 DNA: TGTGCCAGCAGCTTAGGGGGAGAACAGCCCCAGCATTTT
V gene: TRBV11-2
J gene: TRBJ1-5
clone size: NA
D gene: NA

CDR3 protein: CASSWTSKTTDTQYF
CDR3 DNA: TGTGCCAGTAGTTGGACTAGCAAAACCACAGATACGCAGTATTTT
V gene: TRBV19
J gene: TRBJ2-3
clone size: NA
D gene: TRBD2

CDR3 protein: CASSFGPGSYEQYF
CDR3 DNA: TGTGCCAGCAGCTTTGGCCCGGGCTCCTACGAGCAGTACTTC
V gene: TRBV7-2
J gene: TRBJ2-7
clone size: few
D gene: NA

CDR3 protein: CASAREGWTEAFF
CDR3 DNA: TGCGCCAGCGCGAGGGAAGGTTGGACTGAAGCTTTCTTT
V gene: TRBV5-1
J gene: TRBJ1-1
clone size: NA
D gene: NA

CDR3 protein: CASHQDTNQPQHF
CDR3 DNA: TGTGCCAGCCACCAAGACACCAATCAGCCCCAGCATTTT
V gene: TRBV2
J gene: TRBJ1-5
clone size: NA
D gene: NA

CDR3 protein: CASSLMREAMDEQFF
CDR3 DNA: TGCGCCAGCAGCTTGATGAGGGAAGCGATGGATGAGCAGTTCTTC
V gene: TRBV5-1
J gene: TRBJ2-1
clone size: NA
D gene: NA

CDR3 protein: CAWSVQGNTEAFF
CDR3 DNA: TGTGCCTGGAGTGTGCAGGGCAACACTGAAGCTTTCTTT
V gene: TRBV30
J gene: TRBJ1-1
clone size: once
D gene: NA

CDR3 protein: CASSLASTGVGEKLFF
CDR3 DNA: TGCGCCAGCAGCTTGGCATCGACAGGAGTAGGTGAAAAACTGTTTTTT
V gene: TRBV5-1
J gene: TRBJ1-4
clone size: NA
D gene: NA

CDR3 protein: CASIPTGAIEKLFF
CDR3 DNA: TGTGCCAGCATCCCGACAGGGGCGATTGAAAAACTGTTTTTT
V gene: TRBV28
J gene: TRBJ1-4
clone size: NA
D gene: TRBD1